The source of this T cell receptor (beta chain) is a study of shared clonotypes between healthy human individuals. The J segment lost 2 bases and the V segment lost 7 bases, leaving 9 bases of the junction unmatched. CDR1 MGHRA and CDR2 YSYEKL come from the germline V gene. The CDR3 length is 15 residues. Repertoires were generated with immunoSEQ multiplex PCR, while TCRdb's copy carries only in-frame clones and drops some. This table has over 1.4 million clones, 96% appearing once. Sequencing was carried out using naive CD4+ T cells sorted from blood. Subset reported: CD45RA+ positively selected. The chain recombines TRBV4-1 with TRBJ2-3, with TRBD2 identical over 7 bases. The clonotype originates from a man aged 25 to 45 in good health. The CDR3 region is CASTPSSGATDTQYF. CDR3 DNA sequence: TGCGCCAGCACCCCTTCCAGCGGGGCCACAGATACGCAGTATTTT.